This TCR beta chain was sequenced in a study of blood T cell repertoires in COVID-19. Across the study: Acute and convalescent COVID-19 samples came from the United States, Italy and Spain. From T cells, B-cell-depleted T cells, or PBMCs came the material, which was cDNA or gDNA.

The V and J ends lost 0 bases and 9 bases respectively, with 14 bases between them. The CDR3 spans 14 residues. Germline values: CDR1 SGHDN, CDR2 FVKESK. Original handling: Estimation of nucleated cell counts relied on the amplification of reference gene primers. TCRdb keeps only in-frame clones here, not all; method: immunoSEQ multiplex PCR. V, J and clone size are those of that table, while D and trimming were read from the DNA. Here the sample spans about 73,000 clones, 70% to 85% being singletons. The origin of this receptor is a woman aged 60-70 years with acute or convalescent COVID-19. The sequenced sample consisted of peripheral blood. V gene TRBV14 combines with J gene TRBJ2-5, with D unresolved. DNA for the CDR3: TGTGCCAGCAGCCAAGATAGTAGTCTTGTGGCCCAGTACTTC. Translating it yields CASSQDSSLVAQYF.